The clone carrying this T cell receptor (beta chain) came up many times. Its specificity is unknown. The data are from a study of T cell repertoires in cytomegalovirus infection. Background on the study: Indicated by public TCR beta signatures were CMV infection and matching HLA type.

The V gene's germline CDR1 is MGHRA and CDR2 YSYEKL. The CDR3 is made up of 15 amino acids. V lost 4 bases to trimming and J lost 4 bases; unmatched junction nucleotides: 5. Study conclusions and caveats: Summed frequency of shared TCR beta families picked out CMV carriers who also had the relevant HLA.

TCRdb independently ran MiXCR on the reads; one entry per CDR3 protein. Of 230,000 or so distinct CDR3 sequences listed, more than 15% were seen once; the top ten hold around half. The sequencing input was CD8+ T cells from PBMCs. The chain employs TRBV4-1 and TRBJ2-3; 10 positions match TRBD1. The sequence was obtained from a human donor in good health (CMV status not recorded). Some clones in this sample may be carry-over from other donors' samples. The chain's CDR3 is CASSRTGGYADTQYF. CDR3 nucleotide sequence: TGCGCCAGCAGCCGGACAGGGGGTTACGCAGATACGCAGTATTTT.